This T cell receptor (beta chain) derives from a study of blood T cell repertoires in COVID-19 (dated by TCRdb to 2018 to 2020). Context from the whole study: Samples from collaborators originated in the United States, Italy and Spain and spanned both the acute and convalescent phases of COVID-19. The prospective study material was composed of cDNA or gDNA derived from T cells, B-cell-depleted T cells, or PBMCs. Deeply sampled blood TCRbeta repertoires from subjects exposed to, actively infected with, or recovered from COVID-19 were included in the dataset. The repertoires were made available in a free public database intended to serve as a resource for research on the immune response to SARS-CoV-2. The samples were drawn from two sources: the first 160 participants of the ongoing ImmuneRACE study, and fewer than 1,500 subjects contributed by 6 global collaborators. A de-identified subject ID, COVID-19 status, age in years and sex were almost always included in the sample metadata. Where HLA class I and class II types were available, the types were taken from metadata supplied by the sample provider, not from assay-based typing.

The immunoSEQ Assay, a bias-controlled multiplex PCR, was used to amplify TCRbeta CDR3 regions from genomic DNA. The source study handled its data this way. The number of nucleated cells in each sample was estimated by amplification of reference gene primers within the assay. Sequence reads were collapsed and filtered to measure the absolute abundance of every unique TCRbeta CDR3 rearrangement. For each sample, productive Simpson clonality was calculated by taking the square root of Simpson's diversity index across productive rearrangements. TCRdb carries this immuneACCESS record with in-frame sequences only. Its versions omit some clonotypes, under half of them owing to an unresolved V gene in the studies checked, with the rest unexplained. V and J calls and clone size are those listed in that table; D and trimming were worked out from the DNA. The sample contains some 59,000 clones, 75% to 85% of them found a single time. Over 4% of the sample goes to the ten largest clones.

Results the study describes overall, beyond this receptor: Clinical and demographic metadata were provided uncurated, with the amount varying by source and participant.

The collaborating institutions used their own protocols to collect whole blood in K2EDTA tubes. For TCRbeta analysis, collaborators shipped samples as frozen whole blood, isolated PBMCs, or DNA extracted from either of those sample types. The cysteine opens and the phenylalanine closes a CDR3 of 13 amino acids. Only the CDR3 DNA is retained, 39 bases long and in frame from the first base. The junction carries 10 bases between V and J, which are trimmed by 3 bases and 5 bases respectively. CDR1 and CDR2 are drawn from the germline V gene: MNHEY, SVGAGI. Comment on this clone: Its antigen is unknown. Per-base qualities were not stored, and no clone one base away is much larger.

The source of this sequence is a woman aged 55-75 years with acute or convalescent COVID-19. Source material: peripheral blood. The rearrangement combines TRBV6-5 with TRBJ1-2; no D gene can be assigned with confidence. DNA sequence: TGTGCCAGCAGTTATACAGAGGGATATGGCTACACCTTC. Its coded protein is CASSYTEGYGYTF.